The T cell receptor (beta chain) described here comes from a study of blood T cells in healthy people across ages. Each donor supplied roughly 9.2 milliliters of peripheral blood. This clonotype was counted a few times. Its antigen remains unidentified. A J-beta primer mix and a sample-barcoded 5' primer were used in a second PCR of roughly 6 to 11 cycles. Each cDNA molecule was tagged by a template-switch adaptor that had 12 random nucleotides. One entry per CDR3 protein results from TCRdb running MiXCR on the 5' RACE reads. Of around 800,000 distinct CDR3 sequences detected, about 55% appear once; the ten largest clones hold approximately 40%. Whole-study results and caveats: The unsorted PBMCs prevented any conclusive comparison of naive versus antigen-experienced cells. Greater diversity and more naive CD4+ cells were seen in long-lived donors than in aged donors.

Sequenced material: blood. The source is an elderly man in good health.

The CDR3 DNA reads as TGTGCCACCGAGGACAGGAATAATCAGCCCCAGCATTTT. This codes for CATEDRNNQPQHF. V usage is TRBV6-6 and J usage is TRBJ1-5, with TRBD1 identical over 7 bases. V was pared by 10 bases and J by 4 bases, with 7 bases of the junction left unmatched. CDR1 and CDR2 (germline): MNHNY, SVGAGI (reference sequence). This CDR3 has 13 residues.